One sample yielded the 2 T cell receptor beta chains listed below, sequenced in a study of blood T cell repertoires in COVID-19. TCRdb's table, derived via immunoSEQ multiplex PCR, lists solely in-frame clones and lacks some. The sample records around 250,000 clones, 86% being singletons. Sequences were obtained from PBMCs or T cells enriched from blood (not recorded which). These receptors came from a woman aged 45-59 years who had recovered from COVID-19.

The V gene is TRBV29-1, the J gene TRBJ2-7; 7 bases line up with TRBD1. Germline V gene sequence: CDR1 SQVTM, CDR2 ANQGSEA. This CDR3 is built from 13 residues. Trimming cost V 7 bases and J 0 bases; bases outside gene matches: 6. The CDR3 DNA sequence: TGCAGCGCACAACAGGGGCTCTCCTACGAGCAGTACTTC. It yields the protein CSAQQGLSYEQYF.

The V call is TRBV20-1, the J call TRBJ2-3, with 7 bases lining up with TRBD2. The CDR3 length is 11 residues. Looked up from germline, CDR1 is DFQATT and CDR2 is SNEGSKA (reference sequence). Unmatched junction bases numbered 3, after V lost 6 bases and J lost 6 bases. The CDR3 reads CSAVLADTQYF. DNA for the CDR3: TGCAGTGCGGTACTAGCGGATACGCAGTATTTT.